The 21 T cell receptor beta chains reported below all come from one sample, sequenced in a study of T cell clusters in autoimmune cytopenias. Multiplex touch-down PCR amplified TRB using TRB-A and TRB-B pools in one tube. Using the multiplex PCR reads, TCRdb records one entry per CDR3 protein without DNA. This table holds a few thousand distinct CDR3 sequences. TRB was amplified from approximately 250 ng of peripheral blood genomic DNA per sample. These records were also assigned to another study, of T cell repertoires in aging, cancer and after chemotherapy.

The sequenced sample consisted of peripheral blood. The receptor source for this set is a human donor in good health.

The rearrangement links TRBV5-4 to TRBJ2-2. This CDR3 has 13 residues. Looked up from germline, CDR1 is SGHNT and CDR2 is YYREEE (reference sequence). CDR3 residues: CASSLSGAGELFF.

Its frequency marks this clonotype as medium-sized. The chain is built from TRBV5-6 and TRBJ2-1; there is no DNA to check the TCRdb D call of TRBD1. There are 15 residues in the CDR3. CDR1 and CDR2 from the germline V gene are SGHDT and YYEEEE. CDR3 sequence reads: CASSLRDRSINEQFF.

V usage is TRBV15 and J usage is TRBJ2-7; lacking DNA, the TRBD1 call made by TCRdb goes unchecked. Germline CDR1 is LNHNV and CDR2 is YYDKDF (reference sequence). This CDR3 region has 15 residues. CDR3 in amino acids: CATSRDIDRAYEQYF.

The gene calls are TRBV5-5 and TRBJ2-2. The length of the CDR3 is 14 residues. The germline V gene has CDR1 SGHKS and CDR2 YYEKEE (reference sequence). The CDR3 protein is CASSLAGNTGELFF.

The J gene is TRBJ2-3, the V gene TRBV27; absent DNA, TCRdb's TRBD2 call cannot be checked. Germline V gene sequence: CDR1 MNHEY, CDR2 SMNVEV (reference sequence). The CDR3 extends over 16 amino acids. CDR3 sequence: CASSLSRGMRPDTQYF.

The chain combines TRBV27 with TRBJ2-1; the D call from TCRdb, TRBD1, cannot be confirmed without DNA. Germline CDR1 is MNHEY and CDR2 is SMNVEV (reference sequence). This CDR3 comprises 14 residues. CDR3 sequence reads: CASVPGQGYNEQFF.

Its frequency marks this clonotype as medium-sized. The chain employs TRBV11-1 and TRBJ2-3; TCRdb names TRBD1, which stays unverified in the absence of DNA. The CDR3 contains 17 residues. The germline gives CDR1 SGHAT, CDR2 FQDESV (reference sequence). This chain's CDR3 is CASSFQPATGYTDTQYF.

The chain has TRBV6-4 and TRBJ2-7; TCRdb gives TRBD1 as the D gene, but with no DNA this cannot be confirmed. In germline, CDR1 is MRHNA, CDR2 SNTAGT. The CDR3 runs 15 residues. This CDR3 is CASTKKGGQNYEQYF.

The V gene is TRBV15, the J gene TRBJ1-2; TCRdb gives TRBD1 as the D gene, but with no DNA this cannot be confirmed. CDR1 and CDR2 from the germline V gene are LNHNV and YYDKDF (reference sequence). The CDR3 runs 13 residues. The CDR3 loop is CATSTHGGNGYTF.

The V gene is TRBV12-3 or TRBV12-4, the J gene TRBJ1-1; TCRdb indicates TRBD1, and absent DNA this call remains unverified. There are 14 residues in the CDR3. CDR3 protein: CASRRPGTDTEAFF.

V usage is TRBV6-5 and J usage is TRBJ2-7; absent DNA, TCRdb's TRBD1 call cannot be checked. The CDR3 spans 13 residues. CDR1 is MNHEY and CDR2 is SVGAGI in the germline V gene. CDR3 sequence: CASGQDTDYEQYF.

The rearrangement links TRBV12-3 or TRBV12-4 to TRBJ2-1; checking the TCRdb D call of TRBD2 is not possible without DNA. There are 13 residues in the CDR3. The CDR3 spells CASSGTDYNEQFF.

The rearrangement links TRBV7-9 to TRBJ2-3. This CDR3 has 12 amino acids. Germline-derived CDR1 and CDR2 are SEHNR and FQNEAQ (reference sequence). The CDR3: CASTHRTDTQYF.

This chain uses TRBV6-6 with TRBJ2-7; TCRdb's D call, TRBD1, is unchecked because there is no DNA. The CDR3 spans 15 residues. Germline V CDR1 and CDR2: MNHNY, SVGAGI (reference sequence). The CDR3: CASSRKGGQGYEQYF.

The chain is built from TRBV29-1 and TRBJ2-3; no DNA is available, so the TRBD1 call from TCRdb remains unchecked. CDR1 and CDR2 (germline): SQVTM, ANQGSEA. CDR3 size: 16 residues. CDR3 protein: CSVLLMDRGDGDTQYF.

This chain's CDR3 is CASSWRGGGYTF. J is TRBJ1-2 and V is TRBV19. From germline, CDR1 is LNHDA and CDR2 SQIVND (reference sequence). The CDR3 covers 12 residues.

This clonotype is labeled medium-sized based on frequency. V is TRBV29-1 and J is TRBJ1-2; the TRBD1 assignment by TCRdb is unverifiable without DNA. The CDR3 runs 13 residues. Per germline, CDR1 SQVTM and CDR2 ANQGSEA. CDR3: CSVGLTGGYGYTF.

This rearrangement joins TRBV10-3 to TRBJ2-7; the TCRdb call, TRBD2, lacks DNA for checking. This CDR3 contains 13 residues. Germline values: CDR1 ENHRY, CDR2 SYGVKD. This CDR3 reads CAISGEGSYEQYF.

The chain joins TRBV6-5 to TRBJ1-6. The CDR3 runs to 15 residues. The germline V gene encodes CDR1 MNHEY and CDR2 SVGAGI. The CDR3 spells CASSYFSGGDSPLHF.

V and J are TRBV5-1 and TRBJ2-1; TCRdb calls TRBD2, which cannot be checked without DNA. The CDR3 is 16 residues long. The germline gives CDR1 SGHRS, CDR2 YFSETQ. CDR3 amino acids: CASSRWGSGRGNEQFF.

This clonotype is deemed medium-sized by its frequency. The V gene is TRBV12-3 or TRBV12-4, the J gene TRBJ2-7. CDR3 length: 14 amino acids. CDR3 sequence: CASSQLGVSYEQYF.